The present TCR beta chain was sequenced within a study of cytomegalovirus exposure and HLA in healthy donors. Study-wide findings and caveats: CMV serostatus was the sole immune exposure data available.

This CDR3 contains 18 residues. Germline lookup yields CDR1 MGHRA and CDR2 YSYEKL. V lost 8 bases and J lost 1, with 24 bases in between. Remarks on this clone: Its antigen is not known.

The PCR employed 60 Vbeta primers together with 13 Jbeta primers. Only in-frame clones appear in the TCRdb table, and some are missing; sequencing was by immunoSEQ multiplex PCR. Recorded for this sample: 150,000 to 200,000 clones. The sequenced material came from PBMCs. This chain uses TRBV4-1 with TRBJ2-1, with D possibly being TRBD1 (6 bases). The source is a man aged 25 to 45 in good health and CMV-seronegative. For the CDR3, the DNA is TGCGCCAGCGGAACCGGACCCCGACAAGGGGGTTCCTACAATGAGCAGTTCTTC. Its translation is CASGTGPRQGGSYNEQFF.